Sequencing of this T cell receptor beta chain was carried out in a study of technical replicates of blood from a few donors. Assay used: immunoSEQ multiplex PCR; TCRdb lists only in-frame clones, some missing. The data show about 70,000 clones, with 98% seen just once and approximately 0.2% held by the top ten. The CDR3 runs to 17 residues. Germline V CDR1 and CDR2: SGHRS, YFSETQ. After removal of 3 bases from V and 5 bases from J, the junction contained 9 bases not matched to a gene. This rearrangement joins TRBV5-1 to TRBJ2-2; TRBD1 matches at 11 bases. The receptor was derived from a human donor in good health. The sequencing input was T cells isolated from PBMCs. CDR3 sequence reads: CASSSTTGTGGTGELFF. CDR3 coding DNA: TGCGCCAGCAGCTCAACAACCGGGACAGGGGGTACCGGGGAGCTGTTTTTT.